This T cell receptor beta chain was recovered during a study of OX40 agonist ivuxolimab in advanced cancers. Only in-frame clones appear in the TCRdb table, and some are missing; sequencing was by immunoSEQ multiplex PCR. The table records around 77,000 clones, about 92% of them present only once. The germline gives CDR1 SEHNR, CDR2 FQNEAQ (reference sequence). CDR3 length: 13 residues. The V gene lost 0 bases and the J gene lost 9 bases, with 12 bases spanning the gap. V is TRBV7-9 and J is TRBJ2-7, with D unresolved. This clonotype originated in an adult with an advanced solid tumor such as melanoma, head and neck, liver or kidney cancer. Here the sequenced sample was CD4+ or CD8+ T cells sorted from blood, taken in a trial of the OX40 agonist ivuxolimab. The CDR3 sequence: CASSLALIQPQYF. The CDR3 bases are TGTGCCAGCAGCTTAGCGCTAATCCAACCGCAGTACTTC.